A single sample gave rise to the 2 T cell receptor beta chains below, sequenced in a study of T cells in Graves' hyperthyroidism and ophthalmopathy. TCR beta CDR3 region amplification was performed from RNA transcripts. The primer set for the first-round RT-PCR of the TCR CDR3 was HTBI. TCRdb re-called the multiplex PCR reads with MiXCR, one entry per CDR3 protein. The sample records almost 250,000 distinct CDR3 sequences, approximately 24% being singletons. The sample taken for sequencing was blood. These receptors were collected from a woman aged 40 to 50 with Graves' ophthalmopathy.

The V call is TRBV18, the J call TRBJ2-6; TRBD1 is a possible D gene (6 bases). CDR3 length: 15 residues. Trimming pared 2 bases from V and 3 bases from J, leaving 8 bases between. The germline gives CDR1 KGHSH, CDR2 LQKENI. Here the CDR3 reads CASSPSTGGANVLTF. DNA for the CDR3: TGTGCCAGCTCACCATCGACAGGTGGGGCCAACGTCCTGACTTTC.

The table lists this clonotype with many counts. The chain joins TRBV14 to TRBJ1-1, with D perhaps matching TRBD1 (5 bases). Germline V gene lookup returns CDR1 SGHDN and CDR2 FVKESK. The CDR3 is 15 amino acids. Trimming removed 1 base from V and 8 bases from J, with 17 bases in between. This CDR3 reads CASSQGFAGNDEAFF. As DNA, the CDR3 is TGTGCCAGCAGCCAAGGATTTGCAGGGAACGACGAAGCTTTCTTT.